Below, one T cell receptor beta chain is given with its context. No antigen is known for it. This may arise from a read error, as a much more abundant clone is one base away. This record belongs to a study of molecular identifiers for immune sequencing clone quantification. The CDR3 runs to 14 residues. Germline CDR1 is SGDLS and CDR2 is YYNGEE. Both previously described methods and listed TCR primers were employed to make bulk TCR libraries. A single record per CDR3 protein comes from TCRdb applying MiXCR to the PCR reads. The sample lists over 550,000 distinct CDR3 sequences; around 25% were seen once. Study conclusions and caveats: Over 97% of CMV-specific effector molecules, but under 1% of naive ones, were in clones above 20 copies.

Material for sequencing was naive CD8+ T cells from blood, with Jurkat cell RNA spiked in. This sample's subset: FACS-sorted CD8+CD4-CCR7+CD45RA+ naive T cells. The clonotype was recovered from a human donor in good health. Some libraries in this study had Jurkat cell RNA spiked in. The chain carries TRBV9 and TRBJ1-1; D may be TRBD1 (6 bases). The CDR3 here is CASTELDSNTEVFF. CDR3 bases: TGTGCCAGCACTGAATTGGACAGTAACACTGAAGTTTTCTTT.